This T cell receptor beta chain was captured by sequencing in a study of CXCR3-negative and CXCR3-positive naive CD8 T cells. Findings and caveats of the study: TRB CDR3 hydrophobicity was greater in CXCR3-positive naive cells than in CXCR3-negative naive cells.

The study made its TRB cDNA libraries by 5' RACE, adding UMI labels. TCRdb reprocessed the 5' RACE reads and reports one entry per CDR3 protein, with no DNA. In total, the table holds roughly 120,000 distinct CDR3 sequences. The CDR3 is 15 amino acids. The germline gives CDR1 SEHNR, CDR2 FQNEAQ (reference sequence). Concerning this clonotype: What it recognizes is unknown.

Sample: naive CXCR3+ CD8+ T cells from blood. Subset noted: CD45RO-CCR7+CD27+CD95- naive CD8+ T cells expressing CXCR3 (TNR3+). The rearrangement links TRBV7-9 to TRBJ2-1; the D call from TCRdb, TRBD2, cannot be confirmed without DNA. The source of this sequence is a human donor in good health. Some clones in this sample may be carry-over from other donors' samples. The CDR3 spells CASSRASGPYNEQFF.